The 23 T cell receptor beta chains given below trace back to one sample, sequenced in a study of OX40 agonist ivuxolimab in advanced cancers. Sequencing was performed with immunoSEQ multiplex PCR; in TCRdb, only in-frame clones are kept and a portion is missing. Of about 19,000 clones in the sample, about three quarters were seen once. The source was CD4+ or CD8+ T cells sorted from blood, collected in a trial of the OX40 agonist ivuxolimab. The receptor source for this set is an adult with an advanced solid tumor such as melanoma, head and neck, liver or kidney cancer.

The chain employs TRBV6-5 and TRBJ2-7; D may be TRBD1 (5 bases). This CDR3 region has 15 residues. The germline V and J ends were trimmed by 0 bases and 0 bases, with 9 bases remaining between them. Germline lookup yields CDR1 MNHEY and CDR2 SVGAGI. This chain's CDR3 is CASSYSGPISYEQYF. CDR3 DNA sequence: TGTGCCAGCAGTTACTCGGGGCCCATCTCCTACGAGCAGTACTTC.

The chain links TRBV28 to TRBJ2-1; 12 nucleotides match TRBD2. V lost 5 bases, J lost 6 bases, and 5 bases stayed unmatched. Germline CDR1 is MDHEN and CDR2 is SYDVKM. The CDR3 sequence is 15 residues long. The CDR3 sequence is CASSPTSGSSNEQFF. CDR3 nucleotides: TGTGCCAGCAGTCCGACTAGCGGGAGTAGCAATGAGCAGTTCTTC.

The chain links TRBV5-5 to TRBJ2-2; no reliable D call. Germline V gene data show CDR1 as SGHKS and CDR2 as YYEKEE (reference sequence). The CDR3 spans 16 residues. The germline V and J ends were trimmed by 4 bases and 4 bases, with 17 bases remaining between them. The CDR3 DNA follows: TGTGCCAGCAGCCCCCGTTGGTCCTTCGCCACCGGGGAGCTGTTTTTT. Translated, it gives CASSPRWSFATGELFF.

This clone was detected only once. J is TRBJ2-4 and V is TRBV28, with 9 bases fitting TRBD1. CDR3 size: 14 residues. V shed 8 bases, J shed 9 bases, and the junction held 11 bases outside the gene matches. Germline-derived CDR1 and CDR2 are MDHEN and SYDVKM. CDR3 in amino acids: CASRDRGGGSIQYF. CDR3 bases: TGTGCCAGCCGCGACAGGGGGGGCGGAAGCATTCAGTACTTC.

The rearrangement uses TRBV30 and TRBJ1-6; D not certain. The germline CDR1 and CDR2 sequences are GTSNPN and SVGIG (reference sequence). The CDR3 sequence is 15 residues long. V shed 2 bases and J shed 0 bases, with 8 bases lying between them. The CDR3 loop is CAWSSGSSYNSPLHF. In DNA form, the CDR3 reads TGTGCCTGGAGTTCCGGGAGCTCCTATAATTCACCCCTCCACTTT.

This clone was detected once. The rearrangement uses TRBV25-1 and TRBJ2-1; D might be TRBD2 (6 bases). The V end lost 7 bases, the J end lost 0 bases, and 7 bases lay between the germline ends. CDR3 length equals 13 residues. Per germline, CDR1 MGHDK and CDR2 SYGVNS. The DNA for the CDR3 is TGTGCCAGCACCGGGAGCTCCTACAATGAGCAGTTCTTC. As protein: CASTGSSYNEQFF.

This chain joins TRBV7-6 and TRBJ2-1, with D possibly TRBD1 on 8 matching bases. V lost 1 base and J lost 8, with 12 bases in between. The CDR3 loop spans 14 amino acids. CDR1 and CDR2 from the germline V gene are SGHVS and FNYEAQ. As DNA, the CDR3 is TGTGCCAGCAGCTTAGTTACAGGGGGGGATGAGCAGTTCTTC. It specifies CASSLVTGGDEQFF.

This clone was observed a handful of times. The chain links TRBV2 to TRBJ2-7; D is unresolved. This CDR3 comprises 13 residues. Germline V gene lookup returns CDR1 SNHLY and CDR2 FYNNEI. Trimming took 8 bases from V and 1 from J, leaving 12 bases between them. CDR3 coding DNA: TGTGCCAGCTCTCTCACAGTTTCCTACGAGCAGTACTTC. Translating gives CASSLTVSYEQYF.

The gene calls are TRBV21-1 and TRBJ2-7; the tabulated D call, TRBD2, remains unverified against the DNA. TRBV21-1 constitutes a pseudogene. The CDR3 consists of 16 residues. This chain's CDR3 is CASSKEGGANSYEQYF. In nucleotides, the CDR3 is TGTGCCAGCAGCAAAGAGGGGGGGGCGAACTCCTACGAGCAGTACTTC.

This chain connects TRBV29-1 to TRBJ1-1, with D hard to call. The germline gives CDR1 SQVTM, CDR2 ANQGSEA. V shed 5 bases and J shed 2 bases, with 9 bases lying between them. The CDR3 runs 12 residues. The chain's CDR3 is CSVRNENTEAFF. CDR3 in DNA: TGCAGCGTTCGGAATGAAAACACTGAAGCTTTCTTT.

The V call is TRBV5-1, the J call TRBJ2-7; TRBD1 aligns across 10 bases. V lost 0 bases to trimming and J lost 2 bases; unmatched junction nucleotides: 5. The V gene's germline CDR1 is SGHRS and CDR2 YFSETQ. The CDR3 totals 16 residues. This CDR3 is CASSLAVDRGTYEQYF. The CDR3 DNA reads as TGCGCCAGCAGCTTGGCCGTGGACAGGGGGACCTACGAGCAGTACTTC.

The chain couples TRBV13 to TRBJ2-5; D call uncertain. The CDR3 is 14 amino acids. Looked up from germline, CDR1 is PRHDT and CDR2 is FYEKMQ (reference sequence). The germline V and J ends were trimmed by 1 base and 2 bases, with 8 bases remaining between them. The chain's CDR3 is CASSLVRRQETQYF. CDR3 nucleotides: TGTGCCAGCAGCTTAGTCAGGCGTCAAGAGACCCAGTACTTC.

The chain links TRBV9 to TRBJ1-2; D is perhaps TRBD1 (6 bases). The CDR3 totals 12 residues. Germline V gene lookup returns CDR1 SGDLS and CDR2 YYNGEE. Trimming pared 7 bases from V and 2 bases from J, leaving 9 bases between. The CDR3 spells CASSGANYGYTF. The CDR3 nucleotides read TGTGCCAGCTCAGGGGCCAACTATGGCTACACCTTC.

Here the CDR3 DNA reads TGTGCCAGCAGCCCTTCCCCGCAGCGTCGCGGGATGAACACTGAAGCTTTCTTT. Translation: CASSPSPQRRGMNTEAFF. The gene calls are TRBV27 and TRBJ1-1, with D unclear. V gave up 6 bases and J gave up 0 bases, with 23 bases separating them. CDR1 is MNHEY, CDR2 SMNVEV, per germline (reference sequence). This CDR3 region has 18 residues.

The V call is TRBV20-1, the J call TRBJ1-5; 8 nucleotides line up with TRBD1. V was clipped by 4 bases and J by 15 bases; unmatched bases: 5. The CDR3 totals 10 residues. Germline assignment: CDR1 DFQATT and CDR2 SNEGSKA (reference sequence). CDR3 residues: CSATRDRTHF. Written as DNA, the CDR3 is TGCAGTGCTACCCGGGACAGGACGCATTTT.

This sequence joins TRBV19 and TRBJ2-3, with 7 bases that match TRBD1. The CDR3 extends over 14 amino acids. CDR1 is LNHDA, CDR2 SQIVND, per germline (reference sequence). Trimming at V came to 7 bases and at J to 0 bases, leaving 4 bases not matched to a gene. The CDR3 DNA sequence: TGTGCCAGTACCGGGACAGCTAGCACAGATACGCAGTATTTT. Its protein product is CASTGTASTDTQYF. Variable domain in full (rest from reference TRBV19 and TRBJ2-3): DGGITQSPKYLFRKEGQNVTLSCEQNLNHDAMYWYRQDPGQGLRLIYYSQIVNDFQKGDIAEGYSVSREKKESFPLTVTSAQKNPTAFYLCASTGTASTDTQYFGPGTRLTVL.

The J gene is TRBJ1-2, the V gene TRBV19, with 7 bases that match TRBD1. Germline CDR1 is LNHDA and CDR2 is SQIVND (reference sequence). This CDR3 contains 14 residues. With 1 base clipped from V and 3 bases from J, the junction kept 2 bases outside the gene matches. CDR3 loop: CASSIGGGDYGYTF. CDR3 sequence (DNA): TGTGCCAGTAGTATAGGAGGGGGCGACTATGGCTACACCTTC.

This clone was recorded a few times. J is TRBJ2-2 and V is TRBV27, with 9 bases fitting TRBD2. Germline V lookup: CDR1 MNHEY, CDR2 SMNVEV (reference sequence). With V trimmed by 2 bases and J by 9 bases, 13 bases remained unmatched. The CDR3 is 17 residues long. CDR3 sequence (DNA): TGTGCCAGCAGTTTACAGTGGCGGGGGGGTTTGAGCCGGGAGCTGTTTTTT. Its translation: CASSLQWRGGLSRELFF.

The V and J genes are TRBV19 and TRBJ2-3; D not certain. V lost 1 base to trimming and J lost 2 bases, with 4 bases between them. Germline CDR1 LNHDA, CDR2 SQIVND (reference sequence). The CDR3 contains 13 residues. The CDR3: CASSIVPTDTQYF. Here the CDR3 DNA reads TGTGCCAGTAGTATAGTGCCCACAGATACGCAGTATTTT.

The rearrangement joins TRBV7-9 to TRBJ2-5; 11 positions agree with TRBD2. The CDR3 has 15 residues. CDR1 and CDR2 from the germline V gene are SEHNR and FQNEAQ (reference sequence). V shed 6 bases and J 5 bases; nucleotides not matched to a gene: 8. CDR3 amino acids: CASRTTSGRRETQYF. In nucleotides, the CDR3 is TGTGCCAGCAGAACTACTAGCGGGAGACGGGAGACCCAGTACTTC.

Only a few counts were recorded for this clone. The chain employs TRBV4-2 and TRBJ1-3; D ambiguous. Trimming took off 0 bases at V and 6 bases at J, with 15 bases between the two ends. Germline V gene data show CDR1 as LGHNA and CDR2 as YNFKEQ. The CDR3 loop spans 16 amino acids. In nucleotides, the CDR3 is TGTGCCAGCAGCCAAGATAGGAGGCAGGTGGAAAACACCATATATTTT. Translation: CASSQDRRQVENTIYF.

The chain couples TRBV5-1 to TRBJ2-7; D possibly corresponds to TRBD2 (5 bases). The germline V gene has CDR1 SGHRS and CDR2 YFSETQ. V lost 2 bases, J lost 0 bases, and 15 bases lay in between. The CDR3 spans 16 residues. CDR3 DNA: TGCGCCAGCAGCTTCACGGACCGTGGGAGCTCCTACGAGCAGTACTTC. Translating it yields CASSFTDRGSSYEQYF.

The chain uses TRBV4-3 and TRBJ2-3; D uncertain. Germline CDR1 LGHNA, CDR2 YSLEER. The CDR3 loop spans 16 amino acids. V lost 0 bases and J 0 bases, leaving 10 bases between the germline ends. The chain's CDR3 is CASSQERSSSTDTQYF. The CDR3 DNA follows: TGCGCCAGCAGCCAAGAACGGTCCTCTAGCACAGATACGCAGTATTTT.